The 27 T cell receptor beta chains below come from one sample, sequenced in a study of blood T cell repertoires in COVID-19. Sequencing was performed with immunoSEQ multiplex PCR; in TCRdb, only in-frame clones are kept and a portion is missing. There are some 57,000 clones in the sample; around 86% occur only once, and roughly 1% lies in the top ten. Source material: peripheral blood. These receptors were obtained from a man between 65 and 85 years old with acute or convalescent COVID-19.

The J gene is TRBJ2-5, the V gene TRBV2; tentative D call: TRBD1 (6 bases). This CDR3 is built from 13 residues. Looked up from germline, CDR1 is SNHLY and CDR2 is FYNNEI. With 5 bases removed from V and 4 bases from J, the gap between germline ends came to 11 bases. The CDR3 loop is CASSTGSVETQYF. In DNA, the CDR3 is TGTGCCAGCAGTACAGGGAGTGTAGAGACCCAGTACTTC. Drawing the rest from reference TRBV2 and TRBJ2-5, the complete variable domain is EPEVTQTPSHQVTQMGQEVILRCVPISNHLYFYWYRQILGQKVEFLVSFYNNEISEKSEIFDDQFSVERPDGSNFTLKIRSTKLEDSAMYFCASSTGSVETQYFGPGTRLLVL.

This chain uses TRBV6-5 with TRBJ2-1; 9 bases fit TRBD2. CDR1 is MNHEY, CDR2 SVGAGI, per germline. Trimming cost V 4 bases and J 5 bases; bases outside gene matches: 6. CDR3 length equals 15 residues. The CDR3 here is CASSLAGAGNNEQFF. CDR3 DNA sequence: TGTGCCAGCAGTTTAGCGGGGGCAGGTAACAATGAGCAGTTCTTC.

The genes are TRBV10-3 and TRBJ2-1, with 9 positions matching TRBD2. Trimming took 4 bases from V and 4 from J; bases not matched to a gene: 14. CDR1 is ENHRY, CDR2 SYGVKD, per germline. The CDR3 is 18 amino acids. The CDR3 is CAISGSTGRLAAYNEQFF. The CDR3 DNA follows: TGTGCCATCAGTGGATCCACGGGGAGACTAGCGGCATACAATGAGCAGTTCTTC.

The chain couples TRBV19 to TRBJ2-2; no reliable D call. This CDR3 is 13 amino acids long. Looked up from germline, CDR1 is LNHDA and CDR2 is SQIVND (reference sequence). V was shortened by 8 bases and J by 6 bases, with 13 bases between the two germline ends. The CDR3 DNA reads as TGTGCCAGTGCGCCCGACATGTCCGGGGAGCTGTTTTTT. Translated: CASAPDMSGELFF. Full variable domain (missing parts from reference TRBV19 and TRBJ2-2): DGGITQSPKYLFRKEGQNVTLSCEQNLNHDAMYWYRQDPGQGLRLIYYSQIVNDFQKGDIAEGYSVSREKKESFPLTVTSAQKNPTAFYLCASAPDMSGELFFGEGSRLTVL.

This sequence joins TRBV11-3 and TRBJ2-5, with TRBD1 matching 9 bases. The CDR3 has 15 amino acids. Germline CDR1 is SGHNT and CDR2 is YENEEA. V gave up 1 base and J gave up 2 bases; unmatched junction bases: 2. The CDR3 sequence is CASSLGTGAQETQYF. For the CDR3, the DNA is TGTGCCAGCAGCTTAGGGACAGGGGCACAAGAGACCCAGTACTTC.

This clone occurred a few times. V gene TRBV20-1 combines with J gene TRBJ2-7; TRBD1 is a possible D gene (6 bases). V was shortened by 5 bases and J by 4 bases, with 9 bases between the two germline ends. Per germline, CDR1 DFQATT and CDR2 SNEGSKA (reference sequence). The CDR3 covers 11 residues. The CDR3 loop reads CSASTGYEQYF. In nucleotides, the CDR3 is TGCAGTGCTTCAACAGGGTACGAGCAGTACTTC.

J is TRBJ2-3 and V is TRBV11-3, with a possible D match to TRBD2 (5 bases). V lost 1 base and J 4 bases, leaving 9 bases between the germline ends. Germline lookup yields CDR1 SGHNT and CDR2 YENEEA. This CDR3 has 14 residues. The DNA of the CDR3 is TGTGCCAGCAGCTTAGGGGGAGACGCAGATACGCAGTATTTT. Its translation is CASSLGGDADTQYF.

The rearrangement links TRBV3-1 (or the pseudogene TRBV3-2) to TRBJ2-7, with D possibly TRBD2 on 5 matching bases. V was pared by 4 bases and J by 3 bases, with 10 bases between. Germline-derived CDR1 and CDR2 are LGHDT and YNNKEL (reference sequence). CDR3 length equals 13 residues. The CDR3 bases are TGTGCCAGCAGCCGGGCCGGGGACTACGAGCAGTACTTC. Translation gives CASSRAGDYEQYF.

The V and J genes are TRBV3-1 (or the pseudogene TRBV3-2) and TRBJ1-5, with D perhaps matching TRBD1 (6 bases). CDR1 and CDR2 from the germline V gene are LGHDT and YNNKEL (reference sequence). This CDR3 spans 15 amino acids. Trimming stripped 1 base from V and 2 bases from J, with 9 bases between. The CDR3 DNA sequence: TGTGCCAGCAGCCAAGGGTCAGGGGGCAATCAGCCCCAGCATTTT. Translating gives CASSQGSGGNQPQHF.

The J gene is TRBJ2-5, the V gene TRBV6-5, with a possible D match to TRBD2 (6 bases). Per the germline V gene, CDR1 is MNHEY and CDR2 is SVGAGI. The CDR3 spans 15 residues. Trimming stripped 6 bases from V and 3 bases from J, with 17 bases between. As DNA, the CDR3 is TGTGCCAGCAGGCGTAGCGGAGGACCCGAAGAGACCCAGTACTTC. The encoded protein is CASRRSGGPEETQYF.

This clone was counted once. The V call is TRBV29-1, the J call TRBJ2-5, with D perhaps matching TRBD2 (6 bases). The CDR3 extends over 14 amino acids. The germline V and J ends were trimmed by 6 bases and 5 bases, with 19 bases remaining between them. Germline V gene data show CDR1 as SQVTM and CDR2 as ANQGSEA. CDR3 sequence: CSVRAPLEGETQYF. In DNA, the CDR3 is TGCAGCGTCCGAGCCCCCCTGGAGGGGGAGACCCAGTACTTC.

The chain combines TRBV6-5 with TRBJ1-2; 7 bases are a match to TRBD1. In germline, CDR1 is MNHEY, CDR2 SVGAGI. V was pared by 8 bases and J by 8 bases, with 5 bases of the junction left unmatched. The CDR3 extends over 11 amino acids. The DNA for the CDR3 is TGTGCCAGCCAAGGGGGCGGGGGCTACACCTTC. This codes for CASQGGGGYTF.

CDR3 nucleotide sequence: TGTGCCAGTAGTACGTCTTACACTGAAGCTTTCTTT. This translates into CASSTSYTEAFF. The gene calls are TRBV19 and TRBJ1-1; D call uncertain. Trimming left V 4 bases short and J 3 bases short, with 6 bases between. Germline V lookup: CDR1 LNHDA, CDR2 SQIVND (reference sequence). The CDR3 consists of 12 residues.

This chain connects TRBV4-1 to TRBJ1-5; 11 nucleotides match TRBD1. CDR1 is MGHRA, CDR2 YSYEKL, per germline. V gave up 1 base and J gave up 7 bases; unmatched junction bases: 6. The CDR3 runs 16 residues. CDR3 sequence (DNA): TGCGCCAGCAGCCAAGGGGGACAGGGGGTCGGGCAGCCCCAGCATTTT. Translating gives CASSQGGQGVGQPQHF.

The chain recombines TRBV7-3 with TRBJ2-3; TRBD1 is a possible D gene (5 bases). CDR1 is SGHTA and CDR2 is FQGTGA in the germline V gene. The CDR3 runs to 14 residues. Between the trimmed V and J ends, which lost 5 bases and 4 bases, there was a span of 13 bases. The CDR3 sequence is CASSGLGAADTQYF. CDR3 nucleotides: TGTGCCAGCAGCGGTCTAGGGGCAGCAGATACGCAGTATTTT.

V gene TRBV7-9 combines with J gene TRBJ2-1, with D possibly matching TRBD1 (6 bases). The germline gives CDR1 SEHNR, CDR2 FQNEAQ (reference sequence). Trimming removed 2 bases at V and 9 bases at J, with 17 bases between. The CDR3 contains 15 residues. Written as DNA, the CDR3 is TGTGCCAGCAGCTTAAGGGGCGTGGAAGGGGGTGAGCAGTTCTTC. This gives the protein CASSLRGVEGGEQFF.

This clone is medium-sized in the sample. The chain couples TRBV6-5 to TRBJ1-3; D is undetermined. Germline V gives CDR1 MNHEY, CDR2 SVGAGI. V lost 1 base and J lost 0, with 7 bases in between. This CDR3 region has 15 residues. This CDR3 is CASSYWQNSGNTIYF. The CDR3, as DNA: TGTGCCAGCAGTTACTGGCAGAACTCTGGAAACACCATATATTTT.

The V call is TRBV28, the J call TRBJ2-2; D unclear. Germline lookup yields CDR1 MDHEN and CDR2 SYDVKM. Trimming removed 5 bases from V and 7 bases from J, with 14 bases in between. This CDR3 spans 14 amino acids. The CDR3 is CASSPYSVIGELFF. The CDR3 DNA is TGTGCCAGCAGTCCCTATTCCGTAATCGGGGAGCTGTTTTTT. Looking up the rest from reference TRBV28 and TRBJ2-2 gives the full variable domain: DVKVTQSSRYLVKRTGEKVFLECVQDMDHENMFWYRQDPGLGLRLIYFSYDVKMKEKGDIPEGYSVSREKKERFSLILESASTNQTSMYLCASSPYSVIGELFFGEGSRLTVL.

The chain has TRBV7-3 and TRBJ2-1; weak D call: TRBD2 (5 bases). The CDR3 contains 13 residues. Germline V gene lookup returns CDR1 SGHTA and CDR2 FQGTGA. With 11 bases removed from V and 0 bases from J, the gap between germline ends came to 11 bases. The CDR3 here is CASGTTSYNEQFF. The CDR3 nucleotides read TGTGCCTCGGGAACCACCTCCTACAATGAGCAGTTCTTC.

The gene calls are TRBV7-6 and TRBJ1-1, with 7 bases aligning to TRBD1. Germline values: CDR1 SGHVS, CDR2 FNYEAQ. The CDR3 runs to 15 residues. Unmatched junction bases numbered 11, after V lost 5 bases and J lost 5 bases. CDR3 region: CASSPDRAGRTEAFF. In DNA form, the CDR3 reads TGTGCCAGCAGCCCTGACAGGGCTGGAAGGACTGAAGCTTTCTTT. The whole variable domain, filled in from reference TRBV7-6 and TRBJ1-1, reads GAGVSQSPRYKVTKRGQDVALRCDPISGHVSLYWYRQALGQGPEFLTYFNYEAQQDKSGLPNDRFSAERPEGSISTLTIQRTEQRDSAMYRCASSPDRAGRTEAFFGQGTRLTVV.

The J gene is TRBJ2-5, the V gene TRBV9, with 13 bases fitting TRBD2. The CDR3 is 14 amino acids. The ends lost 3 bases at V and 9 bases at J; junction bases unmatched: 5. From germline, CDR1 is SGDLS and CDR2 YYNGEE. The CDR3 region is CASSETSGRVAQYF. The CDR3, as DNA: TGTGCCAGCAGCGAAACTAGCGGGAGGGTGGCCCAGTACTTC. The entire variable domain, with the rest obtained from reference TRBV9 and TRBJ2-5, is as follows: DSGVTQTPKHLITATGQRVTLRCSPRSGDLSVYWYQQSLDQGLQFLIQYYNGEERAKGNILERFSAQQFPDLHSELNLSSLELGDSALYFCASSETSGRVAQYFGPGTRLLVL.

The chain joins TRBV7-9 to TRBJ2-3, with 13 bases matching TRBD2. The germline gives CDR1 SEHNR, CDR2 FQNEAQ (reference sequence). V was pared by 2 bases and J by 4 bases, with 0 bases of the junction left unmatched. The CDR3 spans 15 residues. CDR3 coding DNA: TGTGCCAGCAGCTTAACTAGCGGGGGGGCAGATACGCAGTATTTT. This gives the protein CASSLTSGGADTQYF.

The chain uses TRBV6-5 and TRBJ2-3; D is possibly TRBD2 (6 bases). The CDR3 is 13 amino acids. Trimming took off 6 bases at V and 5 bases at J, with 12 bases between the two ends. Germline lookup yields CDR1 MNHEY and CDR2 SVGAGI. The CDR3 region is CASRLWGEDTQYF. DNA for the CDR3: TGTGCCAGCAGATTGTGGGGGGAAGATACGCAGTATTTT.

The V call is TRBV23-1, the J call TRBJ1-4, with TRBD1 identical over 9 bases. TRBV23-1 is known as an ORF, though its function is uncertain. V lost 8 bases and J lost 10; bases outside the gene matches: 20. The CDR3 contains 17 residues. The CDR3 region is CASPAGRATGGKIKLFF. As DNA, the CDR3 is TGCGCCAGCCCCGCGGGAAGAGCGACAGGGGGAAAAATAAAACTGTTTTTT.

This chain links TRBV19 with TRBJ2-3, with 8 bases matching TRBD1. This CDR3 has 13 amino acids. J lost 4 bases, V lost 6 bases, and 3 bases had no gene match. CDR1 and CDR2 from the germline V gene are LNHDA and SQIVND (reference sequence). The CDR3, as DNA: TGTGCCAGTAGCAGGGACAGGCCAGATACGCAGTATTTT. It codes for CASSRDRPDTQYF.

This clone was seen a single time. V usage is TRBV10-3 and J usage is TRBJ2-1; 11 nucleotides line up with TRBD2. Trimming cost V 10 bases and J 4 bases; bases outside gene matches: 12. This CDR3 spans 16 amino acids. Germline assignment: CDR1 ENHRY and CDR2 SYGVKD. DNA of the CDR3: TGTGCCACCGTGCCAAGCGGGACTAGCGGTTACAATGAGCAGTTCTTC. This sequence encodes CATVPSGTSGYNEQFF.

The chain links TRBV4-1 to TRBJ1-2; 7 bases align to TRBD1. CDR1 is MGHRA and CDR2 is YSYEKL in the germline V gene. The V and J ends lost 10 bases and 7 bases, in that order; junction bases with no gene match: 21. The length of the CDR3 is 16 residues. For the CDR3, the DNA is TGCGCCACTACACGAGGGGACAGCCATGTGGAAGGTGGCTACACCTTC. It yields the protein CATTRGDSHVEGGYTF.